Sequencing of this TCR beta chain was carried out in a study of T-cell reconstitution after alpha-beta-depleted transplantation in children. The germline gives CDR1 ENHRY, CDR2 SYGVKD. The CDR3 runs to 14 residues. Trimming cost V 4 bases and J 3 bases; bases outside gene matches: 6. This clonotype was counted many times. No antigen is known for it. A TCRbeta library incorporating unique molecular identifiers was prepared. TCRdb re-derived calls from the PCR reads in MiXCR, one entry per CDR3 protein. The sample carries tens of thousands of distinct CDR3 sequences, 15% to 20% recorded once. Study-level findings and limits: Recipient T cells and thymic progenitors that survived gave rise to the high TCRbeta diversity observed at day 60 in some patients. T cells produced anew were the main source of T-cell counts and diversity one year after transplant. Where alpha-beta T cells came from about two months after transplant was reportedly several hundred expanded graft clones.

The gene calls are TRBV10-3 and TRBJ2-7, with 7 bases identical to TRBD1. This sequence was found in a male patient aged 2 to 9 who had a stem cell transplant for acute lymphoblastic leukemia, so the T cells may come from the graft donor. The specimen was PBMCs, mostly from graft donor cells, collected 360 days after TCRalphabeta/CD19-depleted stem cell transplant. CDR3 sequence (DNA): TGTGCCATCAGTGTTAACAGGGGCAGCTACGAGCAGTACTTC. This sequence encodes CAISVNRGSYEQYF.